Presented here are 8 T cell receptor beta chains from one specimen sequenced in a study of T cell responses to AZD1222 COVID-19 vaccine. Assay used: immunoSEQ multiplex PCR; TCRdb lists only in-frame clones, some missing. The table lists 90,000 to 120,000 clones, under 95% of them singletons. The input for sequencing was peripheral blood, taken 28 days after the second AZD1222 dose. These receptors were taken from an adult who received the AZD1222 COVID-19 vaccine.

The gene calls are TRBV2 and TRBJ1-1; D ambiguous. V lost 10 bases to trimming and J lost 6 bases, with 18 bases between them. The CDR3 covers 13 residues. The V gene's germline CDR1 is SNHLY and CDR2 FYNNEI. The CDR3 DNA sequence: TGTGCCACCCATAACGACCGAGGGTCTGAAGCTTTCTTT. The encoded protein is CATHNDRGSEAFF. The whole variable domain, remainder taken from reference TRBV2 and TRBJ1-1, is EPEVTQTPSHQVTQMGQEVILRCVPISNHLYFYWYRQILGQKVEFLVSFYNNEISEKSEIFDDQFSVERPDGSNFTLKIRSTKLEDSAMYFCATHNDRGSEAFFGQGTRLTVV.

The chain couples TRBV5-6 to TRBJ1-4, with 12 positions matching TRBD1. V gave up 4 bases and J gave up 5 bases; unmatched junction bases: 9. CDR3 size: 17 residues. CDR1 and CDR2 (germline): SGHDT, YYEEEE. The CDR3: CASSTGTGGASNEKLFF. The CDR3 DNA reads TGTGCCAGCAGCACCGGGACAGGGGGCGCCTCGAATGAAAAACTGTTTTTT.

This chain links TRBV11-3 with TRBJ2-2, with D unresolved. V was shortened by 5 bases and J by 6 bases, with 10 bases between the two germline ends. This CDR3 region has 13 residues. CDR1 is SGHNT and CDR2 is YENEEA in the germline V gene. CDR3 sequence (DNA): TGTGCCAGCAGCCTGTCAAAAGCCGGGGAGCTGTTTTTT. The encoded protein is CASSLSKAGELFF. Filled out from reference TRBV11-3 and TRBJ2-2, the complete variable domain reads EAGVVQSPRYKIIEKKQPVAFWCNPISGHNTLYWYLQNLGQGPELLIRYENEEAVDDSQLPKDRFSAERLKGVDSTLKIQPAELGDSAVYLCASSLSKAGELFFGEGSRLTVL.

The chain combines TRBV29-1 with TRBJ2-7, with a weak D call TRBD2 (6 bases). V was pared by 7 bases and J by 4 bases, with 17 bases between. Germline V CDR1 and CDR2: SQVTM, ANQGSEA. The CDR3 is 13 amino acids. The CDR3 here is CSALGGEGYEQYF. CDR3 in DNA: TGCAGCGCCCTGGGGGGAGAGGGGTACGAGCAGTACTTC.

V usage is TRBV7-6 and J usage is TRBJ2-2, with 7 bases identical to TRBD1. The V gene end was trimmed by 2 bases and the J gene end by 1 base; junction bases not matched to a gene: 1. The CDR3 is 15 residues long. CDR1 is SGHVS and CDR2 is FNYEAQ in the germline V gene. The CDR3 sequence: CASSLNRGNTGELFF. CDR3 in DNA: TGTGCCAGCAGCTTAAACAGGGGGAACACCGGGGAGCTGTTTTTT.

As DNA, the CDR3 is TGTGCCAGCAGTTTACGGACGGCCTACAATGAGCAGTTCTTC. This sequence encodes CASSLRTAYNEQFF. The rearrangement uses TRBV6-5 and TRBJ2-1; D gene ambiguous. Trimming stripped 4 bases from V and 2 bases from J, with 9 bases between. Germline CDR1 MNHEY, CDR2 SVGAGI. The CDR3 consists of 14 residues.

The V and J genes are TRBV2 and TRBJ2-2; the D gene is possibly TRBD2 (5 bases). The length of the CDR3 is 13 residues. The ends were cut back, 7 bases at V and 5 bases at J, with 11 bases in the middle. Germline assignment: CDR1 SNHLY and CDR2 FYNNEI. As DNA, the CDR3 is TGTGCCAGCAAAGGGAGCCGAACCGGGGAGCTGTTTTTT. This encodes CASKGSRTGELFF.

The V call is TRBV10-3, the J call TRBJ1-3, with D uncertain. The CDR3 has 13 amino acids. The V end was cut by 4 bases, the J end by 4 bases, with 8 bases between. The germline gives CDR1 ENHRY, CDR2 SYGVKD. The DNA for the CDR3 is TGTGCCATCAGTGCAATTGACGGAAACACCATATATTTT. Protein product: CAISAIDGNTIYF.